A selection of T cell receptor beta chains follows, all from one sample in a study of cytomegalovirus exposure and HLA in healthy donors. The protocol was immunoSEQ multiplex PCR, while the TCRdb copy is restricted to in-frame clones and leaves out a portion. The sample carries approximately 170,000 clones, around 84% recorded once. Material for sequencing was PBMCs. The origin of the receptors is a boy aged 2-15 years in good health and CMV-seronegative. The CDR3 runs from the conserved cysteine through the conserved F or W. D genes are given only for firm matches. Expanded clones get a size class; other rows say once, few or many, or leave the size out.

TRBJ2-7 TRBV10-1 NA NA TGCGCCAGCAGTGTTAATACAGGGACCTACGAGCAGTACTTC CASSVNTGTYEQYF
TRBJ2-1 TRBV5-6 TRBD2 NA TGTGCCAGCAGCTTGCGGGGGGGCAATGAGCAGTTCTTC CASSLRGGNEQFF
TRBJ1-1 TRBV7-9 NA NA TGTGCCAGCAGGTTAGAGGGGGAGATGAACACTGAAGCTTTCTTT CASRLEGEMNTEAFF
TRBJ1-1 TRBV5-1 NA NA TGCGCCAGCAGCCGGGGGGCGGAAGTGAACACTGAAGCTTTCTTT CASSRGAEVNTEAFF
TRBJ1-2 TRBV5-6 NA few TGTGCCAGCAGCTTAATGAGGGCAGTTTGGTATGGCTACACCTTC CASSLMRAVWYGYTF
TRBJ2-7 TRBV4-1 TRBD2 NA TGCGCCAGCAGCGAAAGGAGCGGGAGCTCCTACGAGCAGTACTTC CASSERSGSSYEQYF
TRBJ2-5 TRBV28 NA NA TGTGCCAGCTTAGGGGTGGCAGTACGTGGGTACAAGACCCAGTACTTC CASLGVAVRGYKTQYF
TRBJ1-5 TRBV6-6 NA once TGTGCCACTCAGGGCGGGGCCGATCAGCCCCAGCATTTT CATQGGADQPQHF
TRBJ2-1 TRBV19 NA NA TGTGCCAGTAGTAGGGGACTTTACAATGAGCAGTTCTTC CASSRGLYNEQFF
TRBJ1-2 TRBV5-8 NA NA TGTGCCAGCAGCTTGGAGGCGGGAGGGTTTGGCGGCTACACCTTC CASSLEAGGFGGYTF
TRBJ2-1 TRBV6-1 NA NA TGTGCCAGCAGTGTTAGAGGAGGCTACAATGAGCAGTTCTTC CASSVRGGYNEQFF
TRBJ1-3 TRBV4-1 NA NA TGCGCCAGCAGCCAAGTCAGGACAGTAACTGGAAACACCATATATTTT CASSQVRTVTGNTIYF